The 13 T cell receptor beta chains listed next were all sequenced from one sample in a study of response to subunit inactivated influenza vaccine. TCRdb redid the calling of the RT-PCR reads with MiXCR, one entry per CDR3 protein. This repertoire shows about 540,000 distinct CDR3 sequences, less than 25% found once; its top ten account for 2.5% to 3.5%. The same sample was also studied in work on T cells expressing NK-cell markers. From that second work: It was by 5'RACE template switching with UMIs that TCR beta cDNA was made.

The sample in question was CD4+ T cells sorted from PBMCs, obtained about 11 days after vaccination. The receptors derive from a man aged 50-60 years who received an inactivated influenza vaccine.

J is TRBJ2-1 and V is TRBV20-1; 8 nucleotides align to TRBD2. CDR1 is DFQATT and CDR2 is SNEGSKA in the germline V gene (reference sequence). The CDR3 totals 14 residues. V trimming: 5 bases; J trimming: 9 bases; junction bases outside the gene matches: 12. CDR3 sequence (DNA): TGCAGTGCTTCTACCGGGACTAGATTGAGTGAGCAGTTCTTC. Its protein is CSASTGTRLSEQFF.

V is TRBV20-1 and J is TRBJ2-5, with D perhaps matching TRBD1 (6 bases). The V end was cut by 7 bases, the J end by 3 bases, with 15 bases between. The CDR3 spans 13 residues. Germline V gene data show CDR1 as DFQATT and CDR2 as SNEGSKA (reference sequence). The CDR3: CSVLGQTEETQYF. The DNA for the CDR3 is TGCAGTGTCCTGGGACAAACTGAAGAGACCCAGTACTTC.

This clonotype was seen only a few times. V usage is TRBV12-3 or TRBV12-4 and J usage is TRBJ1-5; no clear D gene. Trimming cost V 5 bases and J 0 bases, with 14 bases left between them. The CDR3 totals 16 residues. The CDR3, as DNA: TGTGCCAGCAGTAGGCGGCACTCCTTTAGCAATCAGCCCCAGCATTTT. Translating it yields CASSRRHSFSNQPQHF.

This rearrangement joins TRBV25-1 to TRBJ1-5; the D gene is possibly TRBD1 (5 bases). The CDR3 covers 15 residues. Germline V gives CDR1 MGHDK, CDR2 SYGVNS. With 3 bases removed from V and 1 base from J, the gap between germline ends came to 10 bases. The CDR3 coding sequence is TGTGCCAGCAGTGACCCTCGACAGAGCAATCAGCCCCAGCATTTT. It codes for CASSDPRQSNQPQHF.

This clonotype was counted at least ten times. The chain couples TRBV5-1 to TRBJ2-1; 7 bases align to TRBD2. After removal of 1 base from V and 7 bases from J, the junction contained 5 bases not matched to a gene. The CDR3 length is 14 residues. CDR1 SGHRS and CDR2 YFSETQ come from the germline V gene. CDR3 sequence reads: CASSLYWGGNEQFF. CDR3 nucleotides: TGCGCCAGCAGCTTGTATTGGGGGGGGAATGAGCAGTTCTTC. Complete variable domain (other parts from reference TRBV5-1 and TRBJ2-1): KAGVTQTPRYLIKTRGQQVTLSCSPISGHRSVSWYQQTPGQGLQFLFEYFSETQRNKGNFPGRFSGRQFSNSRSEMNVSTLELGDSALYLCASSLYWGGNEQFFGPGTRLTVL.

This clonotype has ten or more counts. J is TRBJ2-7 and V is TRBV20-1; 12 nucleotides match TRBD2. The germline V gene encodes CDR1 DFQATT and CDR2 SNEGSKA (reference sequence). The CDR3 covers 18 residues. V was pared by 6 bases and J by 1 base, with 16 bases of the junction left unmatched. The CDR3 DNA follows: TGCAGTGCCCAAGAACCCTGGCCGACTAGCGGGGGTTCCTACGAGCAGTACTTC. It codes for CSAQEPWPTSGGSYEQYF.

This clonotype was seen only a few times. The CDR3 reads CASSFPTGLTYNEQFF. For the CDR3, the DNA is TGTGCCAGCAGCTTCCCGACAGGGCTAACTTACAATGAGCAGTTCTTC. The chain links TRBV7-9 to TRBJ2-1; 7 bases fit TRBD1. Germline assignment: CDR1 SEHNR and CDR2 FQNEAQ (reference sequence). CDR3 length: 16 amino acids. V was clipped by 3 bases and J by 4 bases; unmatched bases: 9.

This chain links TRBV4-3 with TRBJ2-3; weak D call: TRBD2 (5 bases). Germline loops: CDR1 LGHNA, CDR2 YSLEER. Trimming removed 2 bases at V and 9 bases at J, with 15 bases between. The CDR3 covers 14 residues. DNA for the CDR3: TGCGCCAGCAGCCAACTACGCCTAGGCGGGACGCAGTATTTT. It specifies CASSQLRLGGTQYF.

The CDR3 sequence: CASTPGTSGVHEQFF. The CDR3 coding sequence is TGTGCCAGCACCCCCGGGACTAGCGGGGTCCATGAGCAGTTCTTC. The chain links TRBV2 to TRBJ2-1; the match to TRBD2 covers 13 bases. Germline values: CDR1 SNHLY, CDR2 FYNNEI. The CDR3 spans 15 residues. The junction had 8 bases not matched to a gene; V was cut back by 7 bases and J by 8 bases.

V usage is TRBV20-1 and J usage is TRBJ2-1; maybe TRBD2 (7 bases). V shed 5 bases and J shed 5 bases, with 25 bases lying between them. This CDR3 region has 17 residues. Germline CDR1 DFQATT, CDR2 SNEGSKA (reference sequence). CDR3 coding DNA: TGCAGTGCTGAACTCCTAAAGGGGGGGCTAAGCCACAATGAGCAGTTCTTC. It is translated as CSAELLKGGLSHNEQFF.

The genes are TRBV6-1 and TRBJ2-3, with D uncertain. V lost 6 bases, J lost 2 bases, and 12 bases lay in between. The CDR3 has 14 residues. Germline V CDR1 and CDR2: MNHNS, SASEGT. This CDR3 is CASSRGGYTDTQYF. CDR3 nucleotides: TGTGCCAGCAGCCGAGGTGGGTACACAGATACGCAGTATTTT.

This clonotype occurred many times. The genes are TRBV20-1 and TRBJ2-3; the D gene is possibly TRBD1 (5 bases). This CDR3 has 14 amino acids. Trimming shortened V by 4 bases and J by 3 bases, and 14 bases separated the two germline ends. Per the germline V gene, CDR1 is DFQATT and CDR2 is SNEGSKA (reference sequence). CDR3 sequence reads: CSANPTVITDTQYF. Written as DNA, the CDR3 is TGCAGTGCTAACCCGACAGTAATAACAGATACGCAGTATTTT.

This clonotype was seen a single time. V is TRBV6-2 or TRBV6-3 and J is TRBJ1-1; a possible D gene is TRBD1 (6 bases). The length of the CDR3 is 15 residues. Per the germline V gene, CDR1 is MNHEY and CDR2 is SVGEGT. V was cut by 4 bases and J by 3 bases, with 15 bases left in between. CDR3 sequence reads: CASSSRTGWDTEAFF. In DNA form, the CDR3 reads TGTGCCAGCAGTTCCCGAACAGGGTGGGACACTGAAGCTTTCTTT.